The 20 T cell receptor beta chains in this list originate from one sample, sequenced in a study of PD-L1 blockade in urothelial cancer. Assay used: immunoSEQ multiplex PCR; TCRdb lists only in-frame clones, some missing. Here the sample spans tens of thousands of clones, over 75% being singletons. Sequencing used PBMCs, obtained around atezolizumab (anti-PD-L1) treatment. These receptors were obtained from a man between 50 and 59 years old with urothelial cancer.

The sample holds a few counts of this clone. The chain has TRBV7-9 and TRBJ1-4; D perhaps matches TRBD1 (5 bases). Germline V gene data show CDR1 as SEHNR and CDR2 as FQNEAQ (reference sequence). Trimming removed 4 bases from V and 0 bases from J, with 21 bases in between. The CDR3 contains 19 residues. CDR3 nucleotides: TGTGCCAGCAGCTCCTCTTACCCACTTCCGACAGCAACTAATGAAAAACTGTTTTTT. Its protein is CASSSSYPLPTATNEKLFF.

The V and J genes are TRBV6-6 and TRBJ1-5; D remains unclear. The length of the CDR3 is 12 residues. Trimming stripped 9 bases from V and 7 bases from J, with 13 bases between. Germline V gives CDR1 MNHNY, CDR2 SVGAGI (reference sequence). The CDR3 spells CASSEGPQPQHF. CDR3 DNA: TGTGCCAGTTCCGAGGGCCCACAGCCCCAGCATTTT.

The chain couples TRBV10-2 to TRBJ1-2, with D possibly matching TRBD1 (5 bases). The CDR3 runs to 14 residues. In germline, CDR1 is WSHSY, CDR2 SAAADI. Trimming took 4 bases from V and 7 from J, leaving 16 bases between them. CDR3 loop: CASSVVFQGGGYTF. The CDR3 region has the DNA TGCGCCAGCAGTGTTGTTTTTCAGGGAGGTGGCTACACCTTC.

The rearrangement joins TRBV15 to TRBJ2-1, with 7 bases fitting TRBD1. Germline lookup yields CDR1 LNHNV and CDR2 YYDKDF (reference sequence). There are 12 residues in the CDR3. With V trimmed by 4 bases and J by 7 bases, 1 base remained unmatched. CDR3 sequence: CATSTTGNEQFF. CDR3 in DNA: TGTGCCACCAGCACGACAGGGAATGAGCAGTTCTTC.

This chain links TRBV5-5 with TRBJ1-5, with a weak D call TRBD1 (5 bases). Looked up from germline, CDR1 is SGHKS and CDR2 is YYEKEE (reference sequence). This CDR3 region has 15 residues. Trimming removed 2 bases from V and 3 bases from J, with 12 bases in between. Written as DNA, the CDR3 is TGTGCCAGCAGCTTCTTAGGGGAATACAATCAGCCCCAGCATTTT. Translating it yields CASSFLGEYNQPQHF.

The chain joins TRBV5-4 to TRBJ2-2, with TRBD2 matching over 12 bases. CDR1 and CDR2 (germline): SGHNT, YYREEE (reference sequence). CDR3 size: 17 residues. After removal of 4 bases from V and 7 bases from J, the junction contained 11 bases not matched to a gene. In DNA form, the CDR3 reads TGTGCCAGCAGCCCGACGGCTAGCGGGGGGGCTGTCGGGGAGCTGTTTTTT. Its translation is CASSPTASGGAVGELFF. Complete variable domain (other parts from reference TRBV5-4 and TRBJ2-2): ETGVTQSPTHLIKTRGQQVTLRCSSQSGHNTVSWYQQALGQGPQFIFQYYREEENGRGNFPPRFSGLQFPNYSSELNVNALELDDSALYLCASSPTASGGAVGELFFGEGSRLTVL.

V and J are TRBV6-1 and TRBJ1-6, with D possibly matching TRBD1 (5 bases). Trimming removed 7 bases from V and 5 bases from J, with 12 bases in between. The CDR3 totals 14 residues. Germline V CDR1 and CDR2: MNHNS, SASEGT. CDR3 protein: CASKYRGDNSPLHF. The DNA of the CDR3 is TGTGCCAGCAAATATCGGGGGGATAATTCACCCCTCCACTTT.

The V call is TRBV1, the J call TRBJ1-5; the D segment call TRBD1 is taken from the table without a DNA check. TRBV1 corresponds to a pseudogene. The CDR3 sequence is 15 residues long. In DNA form, the CDR3 reads TGCACCAGCAGCCACCTACAGGGGGCCGGTCAGCCCCAGCATTTT. It is translated as CTSSHLQGAGQPQHF.

This clone was picked up one time. The chain recombines TRBV5-1 with TRBJ2-7, with D possibly TRBD1 on 5 matching bases. CDR1 and CDR2 from the germline V gene are SGHRS and YFSETQ. V lost 4 bases and J 1 base, leaving 15 bases between the germline ends. The CDR3 is 15 residues long. The CDR3 nucleotides are TGCGCCAGCAGCCCGTCCGCGACAGATTCCTACGAGCAGTACGTC. This translates into CASSPSATDSYEQYV.

The chain uses TRBV27 and TRBJ2-1, with 7 nucleotides matching TRBD2. V dropped 0 bases and J dropped 9; count of bases not matched to a gene: 8. From germline, CDR1 is MNHEY and CDR2 SMNVEV (reference sequence). This CDR3 region has 15 residues. The CDR3 region is CASSLSKGGPVEQFF. CDR3 coding DNA: TGTGCCAGCAGTTTATCGAAGGGAGGGCCAGTTGAGCAGTTCTTC.

This chain connects TRBV18 to TRBJ2-7, with D possibly matching TRBD1 (7 bases). The V end was cut by 4 bases, the J end by 4 bases, with 11 bases between. The CDR3 totals 13 residues. Germline loops: CDR1 KGHSH, CDR2 LQKENI. CDR3 region: CASSLQGRYEQYF. DNA for the CDR3: TGTGCCAGCTCACTACAGGGGAGGTACGAGCAGTACTTC.

DNA of the CDR3: TGCGCCAGCAGCTTGGGGACTAGCACAGATACGCAGTATTTT. It yields the protein CASSLGTSTDTQYF. This chain uses TRBV5-1 with TRBJ2-3; D is perhaps TRBD2 (5 bases). Trimming removed 0 bases from V and 0 bases from J, with 5 bases in between. The CDR3 loop spans 14 amino acids. In germline, CDR1 is SGHRS, CDR2 YFSETQ.

This chain connects TRBV2 to TRBJ2-7; D is undetermined. Germline CDR1 is SNHLY and CDR2 is FYNNEI. Between the trimmed V and J ends, which lost 10 bases and 1 base, there was a span of 8 bases. This CDR3 region has 11 residues. The CDR3 spells CAISTSYEQYF. In DNA, the CDR3 is TGTGCCATCAGCACATCCTACGAGCAGTACTTC.

The CDR3 coding sequence is TGTGCCTCCCAGCAGGTCCTGCACAGGGTGGATACGCAGTATTTT. This sequence encodes CASQQVLHRVDTQYF. J is TRBJ2-3 and V is TRBV6-5; maybe TRBD1 (6 bases). There are 15 residues in the CDR3. V lost 11 bases, J lost 6 bases, and 24 bases lay in between. Germline V CDR1 and CDR2: MNHEY, SVGAGI.

In this sample, this clone turned up a few times. This chain links TRBV10-3 with TRBJ2-1; 9 bases match TRBD2. Germline trimming cut 11 bases from V and 0 bases from J; bases unmatched to any gene: 8. The CDR3 contains 15 residues. CDR1 and CDR2 (germline): ENHRY, SYGVKD. The CDR3 DNA sequence: TGTGCCTCCCGGAATAGCGGGAGCTCCTACAATGAGCAGTTCTTC. This codes for CASRNSGSSYNEQFF.

This chain connects TRBV4-2 to TRBJ2-3; tentative D call: TRBD2 (7 bases). The CDR3 covers 17 residues. Per the germline V gene, CDR1 is LGHNA and CDR2 is YNFKEQ. V lost 0 bases and J lost 4, with 17 bases in between. CDR3 sequence: CASSQEGGGLFADTQYF. In nucleotides, the CDR3 is TGTGCCAGCAGCCAAGAGGGGGGGGGCCTTTTCGCAGATACGCAGTATTTT.

The chain combines TRBV6-1 with TRBJ1-1; D is possibly TRBD1 (6 bases). Germline CDR1 reads MNHNS; CDR2 reads SASEGT. This CDR3 comprises 13 residues. Trimming removed 6 bases from V and 2 bases from J, with 10 bases in between. CDR3 nucleotide sequence: TGTGCCAGCAGGGACAGTTTTAACACTGAAGCTTTCTTT. This gives the protein CASRDSFNTEAFF.

This chain connects TRBV2 to TRBJ2-2; D may be TRBD1 (5 bases). V was shortened by 6 bases and J by 1 base, with 15 bases between the two germline ends. This CDR3 has 16 residues. Germline-derived CDR1 and CDR2 are SNHLY and FYNNEI. In DNA form, the CDR3 reads TGTGCCAGCAGGGACACAGGATATCAGAACACCGGGGAGCTGTTTTTT. Residues: CASRDTGYQNTGELFF.

The chain uses TRBV15 and TRBJ2-7; tentative D call: TRBD1 (6 bases). Trimming left V 9 bases short and J 5 bases short, with 17 bases between. The CDR3 is made up of 13 amino acids. The germline V gene has CDR1 LNHNV and CDR2 YYDKDF (reference sequence). The CDR3, as DNA: TGTGCCACTGAGGGTACAGGGTTTAACGAGCAGTACTTC. This sequence encodes CATEGTGFNEQYF.

The V and J genes are TRBV7-2 and TRBJ2-3; 12 bases align to TRBD2. CDR3 length equals 17 residues. Germline lookup yields CDR1 SGHTA and CDR2 FQGNSA. V lost 3 bases and J lost 6; bases outside the gene matches: 10. CDR3 in amino acids: CASSFQTSGGPRDTQYF. As DNA, the CDR3 is TGTGCCAGCAGCTTTCAGACTAGCGGGGGACCCAGGGATACGCAGTATTTT.